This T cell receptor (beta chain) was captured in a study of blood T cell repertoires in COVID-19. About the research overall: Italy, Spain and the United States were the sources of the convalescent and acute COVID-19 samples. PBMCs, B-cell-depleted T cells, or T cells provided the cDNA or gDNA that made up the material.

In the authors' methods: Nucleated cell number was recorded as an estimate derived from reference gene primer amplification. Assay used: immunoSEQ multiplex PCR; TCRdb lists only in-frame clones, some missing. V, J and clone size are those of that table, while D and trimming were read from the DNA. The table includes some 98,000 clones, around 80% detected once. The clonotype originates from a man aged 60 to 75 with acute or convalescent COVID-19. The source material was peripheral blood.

The CDR3 reads CASSQGRTGGYNEQFF. The CDR3 DNA reads as TGTGCCAGCAGCCAAGGGCGGACAGGGGGCTACAATGAGCAGTTCTTC. The gene calls are TRBV14 and TRBJ2-1; 10 nucleotides agree with TRBD1. The CDR3 extends over 16 amino acids. The germline V gene encodes CDR1 SGHDN and CDR2 FVKESK. V lost 1 base, J lost 3 bases, and 3 bases stayed unmatched.